The 30 T cell receptor beta chains below were found in one sample sequenced in a study of PD-L1 blockade in urothelial cancer. Produced via immunoSEQ multiplex PCR; TCRdb's table is partial and in-frame only. In the table there are 40,000 to 50,000 clones, around four fifths of which are singletons. Indicated time point: pretreatment peripheral blood. The sequencing here drew on PBMCs, taken around atezolizumab (anti-PD-L1) treatment. These receptors were obtained from a man between 65 and 79 years old with urothelial cancer.

This chain joins TRBV6-6 and TRBJ2-3; D is unclear. Looked up from germline, CDR1 is MNHNY and CDR2 is SVGAGI (reference sequence). The CDR3 contains 14 residues. V was clipped by 1 base and J by 2 bases, with 7 bases between them. In nucleotides, the CDR3 is TGTGCCAGCAGTTACTTGGCGGCCACAGATACGCAGTATTTT. It translates to CASSYLAATDTQYF.

The rearrangement uses TRBV27 and TRBJ1-5; D unresolved. Trimming took 1 base from V and 2 from J, leaving 12 bases between them. The CDR3 length is 16 residues. Germline loops: CDR1 MNHEY, CDR2 SMNVEV (reference sequence). CDR3 sequence (DNA): TGTGCCAGCAGTTTATATGCGGGTGCCGGCAATCAGCCCCAGCATTTT. This sequence encodes CASSLYAGAGNQPQHF.

This chain uses TRBV29-1 with TRBJ1-1; no definite D call. The CDR3 runs to 12 residues. Trimming removed 8 bases from V and 1 base from J, with 11 bases in between. Germline V gene sequence: CDR1 SQVTM, CDR2 ANQGSEA. The CDR3 here is CSLKRGNTEAFF. DNA for the CDR3: TGCAGCCTAAAGCGCGGGAACACTGAAGCTTTCTTT.

The sample holds one count of this clone. The chain links TRBV2 to TRBJ1-1; the D gene is possibly TRBD1 (6 bases). The germline CDR1 and CDR2 sequences are SNHLY and FYNNEI. V lost 4 bases, J lost 1 base, and 10 bases lay in between. The CDR3 is 14 amino acids. As DNA, the CDR3 is TGTGCCAGCAGTGTGATGGGGGCGAACACTGAAGCTTTCTTT. As protein: CASSVMGANTEAFF.

The chain carries TRBV10-3 and TRBJ2-5, with TRBD2 as a possible D gene (6 bases). CDR1 and CDR2 from the germline V gene are ENHRY and SYGVKD. The V gene lost 4 bases and the J gene lost 4 bases, with 16 bases spanning the gap. The CDR3 is 15 residues long. Written as DNA, the CDR3 is TGTGCCATCAGTGGTTCTAGCGCCGAAGTAGAGACCCAGTACTTC. Amino acids: CAISGSSAEVETQYF.

The chain couples TRBV4-3 to TRBJ2-7; 9 nucleotides line up with TRBD2. The CDR3 is 14 amino acids. V was clipped by 2 bases and J by 2 bases; unmatched bases: 1. Looked up from germline, CDR1 is LGHNA and CDR2 is YSLEER. In DNA, the CDR3 is TGCGCCAGCAGCCAAAGCGGGAGGACCTACGAGCAGTACTTC. Amino acids: CASSQSGRTYEQYF.

This clone appeared many times. This sequence joins TRBV7-9 and TRBJ1-4; 8 nucleotides line up with TRBD1. CDR1 and CDR2 (germline): SEHNR, FQNEAQ (reference sequence). V was clipped by 4 bases and J by 8 bases; unmatched bases: 6. The CDR3 extends over 14 amino acids. CDR3 protein: CASSSQGANEKLFF. CDR3 coding DNA: TGTGCCAGCAGCTCGCAGGGGGCGAACGAAAAACTGTTTTTT.

The genes are TRBV6-4 and TRBJ2-1, with TRBD1 as a possible D gene (5 bases). V lost 4 bases and J lost 7, with 11 bases in between. CDR3 length: 13 residues. Germline CDR1 and CDR2: MRHNA and SNTAGT. The CDR3 loop reads CASSVETANEQFF. The CDR3 DNA follows: TGTGCCAGCAGTGTAGAGACAGCTAATGAGCAGTTCTTC.

This chain uses TRBV6-5 with TRBJ2-3, with 9 bases aligning to TRBD2. The CDR3 extends over 15 amino acids. J lost 2 bases, V lost 5 bases, and 5 bases had no gene match. CDR1 is MNHEY and CDR2 is SVGAGI in the germline V gene. This CDR3 reads CASSRERGVTDTQYF. CDR3 coding DNA: TGTGCCAGCAGTCGTGAGCGGGGGGTCACAGATACGCAGTATTTT.

This sequence joins TRBV19 and TRBJ2-6, with a possible D match to TRBD1 (6 bases). The CDR3 is 15 amino acids. Deletions cut 6 bases from V and 4 bases from J, with 13 bases between. Germline V gene lookup returns CDR1 LNHDA and CDR2 SQIVND (reference sequence). In DNA form, the CDR3 reads TGTGCCAGTAGACACAGGGTTTCCGGGGCCAACGTCCTGACTTTC. This codes for CASRHRVSGANVLTF.

The chain carries TRBV4-1 and TRBJ2-3; D perhaps matches TRBD1 (6 bases). V lost 2 bases and J 4 bases, leaving 13 bases between the germline ends. CDR1 and CDR2 from the germline V gene are MGHRA and YSYEKL. The CDR3 contains 15 residues. CDR3 sequence: CASSQQQGLADTQYF. The CDR3, as DNA: TGCGCCAGCAGCCAACAACAGGGATTAGCAGATACGCAGTATTTT.

This clone has just one count. V is TRBV27 and J is TRBJ1-3; TRBD1 aligns across 8 bases. V was clipped by 6 bases and J by 3 bases; unmatched bases: 1. The CDR3 is 13 residues long. From germline, CDR1 is MNHEY and CDR2 SMNVEV (reference sequence). The CDR3 region has the DNA TGTGCCAGCAGCACAGGGGGTGGAAACACCATATATTTT. Amino acids: CASSTGGGNTIYF.

This chain's CDR3 is CASSQEWGRRADTQYF. CDR3 bases: TGTGCCAGCAGCCAAGAATGGGGCAGGCGCGCAGATACGCAGTATTTT. This chain uses TRBV4-2 with TRBJ2-3, with D possibly TRBD1 on 5 matching bases. Trimming left V 0 bases short and J 4 bases short, with 14 bases between. The CDR3 covers 16 residues. Germline V gene lookup returns CDR1 LGHNA and CDR2 YNFKEQ.

The rearrangement joins TRBV2 to TRBJ1-2; 11 bases fit TRBD1. Germline-derived CDR1 and CDR2 are SNHLY and FYNNEI. CDR3 length: 16 amino acids. V lost 8 bases to trimming and J lost 4 bases; unmatched junction nucleotides: 12. The CDR3 DNA reads TGTGCCAGCGATGGACAGGGGGCGCAGGAAATCTATGGCTACACCTTC. Amino acids: CASDGQGAQEIYGYTF.

The chain couples TRBV5-1 to TRBJ2-2; D uncertain. The CDR3 has 14 amino acids. Germline V lookup: CDR1 SGHRS, CDR2 YFSETQ. The V and J ends lost 4 bases and 5 bases respectively, with 12 bases between them. The CDR3 region is CASSREDQTGELFF. As DNA, the CDR3 is TGCGCCAGCAGCAGAGAGGATCAGACCGGGGAGCTGTTTTTT.

The rearrangement joins TRBV6-1 to TRBJ1-5, with a possible D match to TRBD1 (6 bases). With 3 bases removed from V and 4 bases from J, the gap between germline ends came to 10 bases. CDR3 length equals 14 residues. CDR1 and CDR2 (germline): MNHNS, SASEGT. CDR3 bases: TGTGCCAGCAGTGAGCGAAGGGGGAATCAGCCCCAGCATTTT. This encodes CASSERRGNQPQHF.

The chain combines TRBV13 with TRBJ2-7; D is unclear. The CDR3 covers 14 residues. Trimming left V 2 bases short and J 3 bases short, with 11 bases between. Germline V gene lookup returns CDR1 PRHDT and CDR2 FYEKMQ (reference sequence). CDR3 loop: CASSLNPEDYEQYF. In nucleotides, the CDR3 is TGTGCCAGCAGCTTAAATCCAGAGGACTACGAGCAGTACTTC.

The chain couples TRBV4-3 to TRBJ2-3; 8 positions agree with TRBD2. CDR1 LGHNA and CDR2 YSLEER come from the germline V gene. The CDR3 sequence is 17 residues long. Losses at the gene ends were 1 base for V and 4 bases for J; bases not matched to a gene: 10. CDR3 DNA sequence: TGCGCCAGCAGCCAAGGGAGTGGGCTAGCGGGCCCAGATACGCAGTATTTT. Translating it yields CASSQGSGLAGPDTQYF.

V is TRBV2 and J is TRBJ2-6; TRBD1 matches at 8 bases. Germline V gene sequence: CDR1 SNHLY, CDR2 FYNNEI. Trimming took 7 bases from V and 2 from J; bases not matched to a gene: 4. This CDR3 is built from 15 residues. The CDR3 DNA reads TGTGCCAGCAACTCAGGGGGCCCTGGGGCCAACGTCCTGACTTTC. It translates to CASNSGGPGANVLTF.

The V call is TRBV7-2, the J call TRBJ2-2; 8 bases fit TRBD1. J lost 4 bases, V lost 5 bases, and 6 bases had no gene match. The CDR3 has 15 amino acids. Germline V gene lookup returns CDR1 SGHTA and CDR2 FQGNSA. The DNA of the CDR3 is TGTGCCAGCAGCGCAGGACAGGGTCGCACCGGGGAGCTGTTTTTT. It encodes CASSAGQGRTGELFF.

CDR3 loop: CASSIQQGAIYGYTF. The CDR3 region has the DNA TGTGCCAGCAGTATCCAACAGGGCGCAATTTATGGCTACACCTTC. V gene TRBV6-5 combines with J gene TRBJ1-2, with D possibly TRBD1 on 6 matching bases. V was trimmed by 5 bases and J by 5 bases, leaving 18 bases between them. The CDR3 sequence is 15 residues long. The germline gives CDR1 MNHEY, CDR2 SVGAGI.

The CDR3 DNA follows: TGCGCCAGCAGCTTGGCCGGGCAGGGGGACGGGCAGTACTTC. This translates into CASSLAGQGDGQYF. This chain joins TRBV5-1 and TRBJ2-7; 7 bases are shared with TRBD1. The CDR3 is 14 amino acids. V shed 0 bases and J 9 bases; nucleotides not matched to a gene: 9. Per germline, CDR1 SGHRS and CDR2 YFSETQ.

The chain combines TRBV25-1 with TRBJ2-2, with D possibly TRBD2 on 5 matching bases. The CDR3 runs 15 residues. CDR1 is MGHDK and CDR2 is SYGVNS in the germline V gene. Trimming pared 4 bases from V and 2 bases from J, leaving 11 bases between. The CDR3 is CASSAIRGNTGELFF. Here the CDR3 DNA reads TGTGCCAGCAGTGCCATACGGGGAAACACCGGGGAGCTGTTTTTT.

This rearrangement joins TRBV27 to TRBJ2-1; D possibly corresponds to TRBD1 (6 bases). This CDR3 has 14 residues. In germline, CDR1 is MNHEY, CDR2 SMNVEV (reference sequence). The V end was cut by 3 bases, the J end by 5 bases, with 11 bases between. CDR3 residues: CASSFGGGNNEQFF. The CDR3 nucleotides read TGTGCCAGCAGTTTTGGGGGCGGTAACAATGAGCAGTTCTTC.

The chain combines TRBV6-5 with TRBJ1-1; D is undetermined. This CDR3 region has 14 residues. V lost 7 bases and J lost 5, with 17 bases in between. CDR1 MNHEY and CDR2 SVGAGI come from the germline V gene. CDR3 DNA: TGTGCCAGCAACCCTAGGGAGGGTTGGACTGAAGCTTTCTTT. It yields the protein CASNPREGWTEAFF.

The rearrangement links TRBV11-2 to TRBJ1-4; D is possibly TRBD1 (5 bases). Germline CDR1 SGHAT, CDR2 FQNNGV. This CDR3 spans 14 amino acids. Between the trimmed V and J ends, which lost 5 bases and 7 bases, there was a span of 14 bases. The CDR3 region has the DNA TGTGCCAGCAGCCCCCAGGGTTTTGGTGAAAAACTGTTTTTT. It specifies CASSPQGFGEKLFF.

This chain uses TRBV7-2 with TRBJ1-1; tentatively, D is TRBD1 (6 bases). Trimming stripped 4 bases from V and 4 bases from J, with 13 bases between. CDR3 length equals 14 residues. Germline CDR1 SGHTA, CDR2 FQGNSA. CDR3 sequence: CASSSQGIFTEAFF. The CDR3 coding sequence is TGTGCCAGCAGCTCACAGGGTATTTTCACTGAAGCTTTCTTT.

The chain is built from TRBV28 and TRBJ1-4; 7 nucleotides line up with TRBD1. Germline V gene sequence: CDR1 MDHEN, CDR2 SYDVKM. The CDR3 extends over 17 amino acids. Trimming cost V 2 bases and J 2 bases; bases outside gene matches: 8. DNA of the CDR3: TGTGCCAGCAGTTTACGGGACAGCGGTCGGACTAATGAAAAACTGTTTTTT. Protein sequence: CASSLRDSGRTNEKLFF.

The chain is built from TRBV7-9 and TRBJ1-1; D is uncertain. V gave up 5 bases and J gave up 4 bases, with 14 bases separating them. The CDR3 has 14 amino acids. Germline lookup yields CDR1 SEHNR and CDR2 FQNEAQ (reference sequence). The CDR3: CASSLERAGTEAFF. CDR3 DNA: TGTGCCAGCAGCCTTGAACGCGCGGGCACTGAAGCTTTCTTT.

The V gene is TRBV18, the J gene TRBJ2-5; unclear D gene. This CDR3 has 14 amino acids. CDR1 is KGHSH and CDR2 is LQKENI in the germline V gene. With 2 bases removed from V and 5 bases from J, the gap between germline ends came to 12 bases. The CDR3 spells CASSPVQTAETQYF. The DNA of the CDR3 is TGTGCCAGCTCACCAGTCCAGACTGCGGAGACCCAGTACTTC.